This T cell receptor (beta chain) was sequenced during a study of blood T cells in healthy people across ages. Findings of the study overall: Per million T cells, TCR beta diversity dropped roughly linearly as age increased. Possibly confounding the expanded clonotype changes was the fact that donor CMV status was unknown.

A second about 7 to 11 cycle PCR used barcoded and J-beta primers. Unique molecular identifiers of 12 random nucleotides labeled each cDNA. Each CDR3 protein gets one entry after TCRdb re-called the 5' RACE reads with MiXCR. The profile covers hundreds of thousands of distinct CDR3 sequences, with 40% to 55% appearing a single time and around 23% taken by the ten largest. Comments on this clonotype: Its target is not known.

The CDR3 consists of 14 residues. Germline CDR1 reads DFQATT; CDR2 reads SNEGSKA (reference sequence). With 4 bases removed from V and 5 bases from J, the gap between germline ends came to 12 bases. Total RNA extraction produced at least 5.5 micrograms (per sample) for the study. The TCR originated in a man older than 75 in good health. Sequences were obtained from blood. The rearrangement links TRBV20-1 to TRBJ1-6, with D uncertain. CDR3 protein: CSAIFQRDNSPLHF. CDR3 coding DNA: TGCAGTGCTATTTTTCAGAGGGATAATTCACCCCTCCACTTT.